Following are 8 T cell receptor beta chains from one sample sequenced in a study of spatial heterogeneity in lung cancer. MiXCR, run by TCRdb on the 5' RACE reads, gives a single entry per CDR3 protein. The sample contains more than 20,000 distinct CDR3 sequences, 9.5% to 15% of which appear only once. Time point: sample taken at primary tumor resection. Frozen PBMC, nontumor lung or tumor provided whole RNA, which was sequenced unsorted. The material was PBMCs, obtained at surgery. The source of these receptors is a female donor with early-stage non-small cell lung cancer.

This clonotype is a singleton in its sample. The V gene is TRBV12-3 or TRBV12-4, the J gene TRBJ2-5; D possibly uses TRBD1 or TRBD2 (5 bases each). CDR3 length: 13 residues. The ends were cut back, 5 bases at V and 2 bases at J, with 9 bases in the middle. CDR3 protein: CASSRDVQETQYF. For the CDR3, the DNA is TGTGCCAGCAGTCGGGACGTTCAAGAGACCCAGTACTTC.

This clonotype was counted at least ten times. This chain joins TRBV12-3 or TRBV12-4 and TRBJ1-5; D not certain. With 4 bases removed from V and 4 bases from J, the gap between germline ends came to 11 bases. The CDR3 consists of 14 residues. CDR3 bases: TGTGCCAGCAGTTCGGGTAATAGGAATCAGCCCCAGCATTTT. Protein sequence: CASSSGNRNQPQHF.

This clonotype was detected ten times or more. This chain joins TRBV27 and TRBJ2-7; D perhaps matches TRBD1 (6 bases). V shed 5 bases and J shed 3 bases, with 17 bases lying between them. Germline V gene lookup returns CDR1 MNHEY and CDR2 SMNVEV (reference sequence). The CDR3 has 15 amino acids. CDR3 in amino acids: CASSHRTDSNYEQYF. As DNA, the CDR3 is TGTGCCAGCAGTCATCGGACAGATAGTAACTACGAGCAGTACTTC.

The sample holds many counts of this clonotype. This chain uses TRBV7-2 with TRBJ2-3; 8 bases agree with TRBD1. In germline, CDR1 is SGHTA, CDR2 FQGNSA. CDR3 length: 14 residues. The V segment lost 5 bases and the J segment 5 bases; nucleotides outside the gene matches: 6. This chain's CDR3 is CASSRDRGGDTQYF. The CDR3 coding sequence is TGTGCCAGCAGCCGAGACAGGGGAGGAGATACGCAGTATTTT.

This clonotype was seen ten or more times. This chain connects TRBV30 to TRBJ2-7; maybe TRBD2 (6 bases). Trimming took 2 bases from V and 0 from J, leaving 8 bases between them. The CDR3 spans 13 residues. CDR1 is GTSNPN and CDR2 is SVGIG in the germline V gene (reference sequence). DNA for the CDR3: TGTGCCTGGAGTACCGGGAGCTCCTACGAGCAGTACTTC. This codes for CAWSTGSSYEQYF.

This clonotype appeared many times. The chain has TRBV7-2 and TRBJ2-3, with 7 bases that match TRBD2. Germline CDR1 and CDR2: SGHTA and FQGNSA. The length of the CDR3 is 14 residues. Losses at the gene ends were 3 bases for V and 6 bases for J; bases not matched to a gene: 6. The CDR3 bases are TGTGCCAGCAGCTTCGGACTAGACTCCGATACGCAGTATTTT. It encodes CASSFGLDSDTQYF.

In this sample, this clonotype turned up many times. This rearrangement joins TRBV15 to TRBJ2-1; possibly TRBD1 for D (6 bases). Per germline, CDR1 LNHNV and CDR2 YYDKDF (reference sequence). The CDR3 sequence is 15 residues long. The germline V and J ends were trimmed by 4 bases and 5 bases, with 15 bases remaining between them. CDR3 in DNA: TGTGCCACCAGCACCTACAGGGTGGGGGACAATGAGCAGTTCTTC. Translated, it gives CATSTYRVGDNEQFF. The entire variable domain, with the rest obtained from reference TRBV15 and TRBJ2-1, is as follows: DAMVIQNPRYQVTQFGKPVTLSCSQTLNHNVMYWYQQKSSQAPKLLFHYYDKDFNNEADTPDNFQSRRPNTSFCFLDIRSPGLGDTAMYLCATSTYRVGDNEQFFGPGTRLTVL.

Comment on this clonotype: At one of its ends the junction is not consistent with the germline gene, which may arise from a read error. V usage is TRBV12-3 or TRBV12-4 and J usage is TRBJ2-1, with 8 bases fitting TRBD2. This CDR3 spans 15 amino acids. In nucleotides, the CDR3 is TGTGCCAGCAGTTTGGGCGGGGGGACAAACAATGATCAGTTCTTC. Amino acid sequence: CASSLGGGTNNDQFF.